These T cell receptor beta chains were read from a single sample in a study of blood T cells in healthy people across ages. TCRdb independently ran MiXCR on the 5' RACE reads; one entry per CDR3 protein. The sample lists 700,000 to 950,000 distinct CDR3 sequences; roughly 47% were seen once. The sample consisted of blood. These receptors were taken from a woman aged 60 to 75 in good health. CDR3s include the opening cysteine and the closing phenylalanine or tryptophan. D genes are given only for firm matches. The listing skips clone size in some rows; elsewhere it reads once, few, many or a size class.

d_gene: TRBD2; v_gene: TRBV7-2; abundance: few; len: 18; j_gene: TRBJ2-1; CDR3aa: CASSLAGGAGVTYNEQFF; CDR3nt: TGTGCCAGCAGCTTAGCGGGGGGAGCGGGAGTCACCTACAATGAGCAGTTCTTC
d_gene: -; v_gene: TRBV28; abundance: -; len: 11; j_gene: TRBJ2-7; CDR3aa: CASAGENEQYF; CDR3nt: TGTGCCAGCGCAGGAGAGAATGAGCAGTACTTC
d_gene: -; v_gene: TRBV5-1; abundance: -; len: 13; j_gene: TRBJ2-3; CDR3aa: CASSLESGDTQYF; CDR3nt: TGCGCCAGCAGCTTGGAGTCCGGAGATACGCAGTATTTT
d_gene: -; v_gene: TRBV12-3/TRBV12-4; abundance: few; len: 15; j_gene: TRBJ2-3; CDR3aa: CASSPRIGGADTQYF; CDR3nt: TGTGCCAGCAGTCCAAGGATCGGGGGCGCGGATACGCAGTATTTT
d_gene: -; v_gene: TRBV5-1; abundance: -; len: 14; j_gene: TRBJ2-2; CDR3aa: CASSLFGETGELFF; CDR3nt: TGCGCCAGCAGCTTGTTCGGTGAGACCGGGGAGCTGTTTTTT
d_gene: TRBD1; v_gene: TRBV5-1; abundance: few; len: 15; j_gene: TRBJ2-5; CDR3aa: CASSPGTGPGETQYF; CDR3nt: TGCGCCAGCAGCCCTGGGACAGGGCCGGGGGAGACCCAGTACTTC
d_gene: TRBD1; v_gene: TRBV6-5; abundance: many; len: 15; j_gene: TRBJ2-5; CDR3aa: CASSYSTGLKETQYF; CDR3nt: TGTGCCAGCAGTTACTCGACAGGGTTAAAAGAGACCCAGTACTTC
d_gene: -; v_gene: TRBV7-2; abundance: -; len: 13; j_gene: TRBJ2-1; CDR3aa: CASSFHYDNEQFF; CDR3nt: TGTGCCAGCAGCTTTCACTACGACAATGAGCAGTTCTTC
d_gene: TRBD2; v_gene: TRBV6-6; abundance: -; len: 16; j_gene: TRBJ2-7; CDR3aa: CASSYGLAGAYNEQYF; CDR3nt: TGTGCCAGCAGTTATGGGTTGGCGGGAGCTTACAATGAGCAGTACTTC
d_gene: -; v_gene: TRBV7-3; abundance: -; len: 14; j_gene: TRBJ1-1; CDR3aa: CASSLDGGLTEAFF; CDR3nt: TGTGCCAGCAGCTTAGACGGGGGGCTAACTGAAGCTTTCTTT
d_gene: TRBD1; v_gene: TRBV28; abundance: -; len: 15; j_gene: TRBJ1-2; CDR3aa: CASSLTSTGGYGYTF; CDR3nt: TGTGCCAGCAGTCTAACATCGACAGGGGGCTATGGCTACACCTTC
d_gene: -; v_gene: TRBV5-1; abundance: -; len: 14; j_gene: TRBJ2-2; CDR3aa: CASSGLWGSGELFF; CDR3nt: TGCGCCAGCAGCGGCCTATGGGGGTCCGGGGAGCTGTTTTTT
d_gene: -; v_gene: TRBV12-3/TRBV12-4; abundance: many; len: 11; j_gene: TRBJ2-7; CDR3aa: CASSATYEQYF; CDR3nt: TGTGCCAGCAGTGCGACCTACGAGCAGTACTTC
d_gene: -; v_gene: TRBV6-2/TRBV6-3; abundance: many; len: 11; j_gene: TRBJ2-5; CDR3aa: CASSYKETQYF; CDR3nt: TGTGCCAGCAGTTACAAAGAGACCCAGTACTTC
d_gene: TRBD2; v_gene: TRBV4-2; abundance: -; len: 14; j_gene: TRBJ2-7; CDR3aa: CASSQEVPGGEQYF; CDR3nt: TGTGCCAGCAGCCAAGAAGTCCCGGGAGGTGAGCAGTACTTC
d_gene: -; v_gene: TRBV6-6; abundance: few; len: 13; j_gene: TRBJ1-5; CDR3aa: CASSYPVGQPQHF; CDR3nt: TGTGCCAGCAGTTACCCAGTCGGGCAGCCCCAGCATTTT
d_gene: -; v_gene: TRBV12-3/TRBV12-4; abundance: once; len: 14; j_gene: TRBJ1-4; CDR3aa: CASSPGGPNEKLFF; CDR3nt: TGTGCCAGCAGTCCCGGGGGGCCTAATGAAAAACTGTTTTTT
d_gene: TRBD1; v_gene: TRBV6-2/TRBV6-3; abundance: -; len: 15; j_gene: TRBJ1-6; CDR3aa: CASSTQGQGRSPLHF; CDR3nt: TGTGCCAGCAGTACCCAAGGACAGGGCAGGTCACCCCTCCACTTT
d_gene: -; v_gene: TRBV30; abundance: -; len: 19; j_gene: TRBJ2-1; CDR3aa: CAWIPMGEAHQLSYNEQFF; CDR3nt: TGTGCCTGGATTCCCATGGGGGAAGCGCACCAACTCTCCTACAATGAGCAGTTCTTC
d_gene: -; v_gene: TRBV5-6; abundance: once; len: 14; j_gene: TRBJ1-5; CDR3aa: CASSLYGGVWPQHF; CDR3nt: TGTGCCAGCAGCTTGTACGGCGGGGTCTGGCCCCAGCATTTT
d_gene: -; v_gene: TRBV6-2/TRBV6-3; abundance: -; len: 14; j_gene: TRBJ2-1; CDR3aa: CASSRLTGYNEQFF; CDR3nt: TGTGCCAGCAGTCGGCTTACAGGCTACAATGAGCAGTTCTTC
d_gene: TRBD2; v_gene: TRBV7-6; abundance: -; len: 15; j_gene: TRBJ2-1; CDR3aa: CASTPGTSLNNEQFF; CDR3nt: TGTGCCAGCACCCCGGGGACTAGCTTAAACAATGAGCAGTTCTTC
d_gene: TRBD2; v_gene: TRBV6-1; abundance: -; len: 12; j_gene: TRBJ2-4; CDR3aa: CASSENREEQYF; CDR3nt: TGTGCCAGCAGTGAAAACCGGGAGGAGCAGTACTTC
d_gene: TRBD2; v_gene: TRBV20-1; abundance: -; len: 15; j_gene: TRBJ2-5; CDR3aa: CSAPEAGAGQETQYF; CDR3nt: TGCAGTGCTCCCGAGGCGGGAGCAGGCCAAGAGACCCAGTACTTC
d_gene: -; v_gene: TRBV4-2; abundance: -; len: 15; j_gene: TRBJ2-5; CDR3aa: CASSQGRTYQETQYF; CDR3nt: TGTGCCAGTAGCCAAGGCAGAACGTATCAAGAGACCCAGTACTTC
d_gene: -; v_gene: TRBV20-1; abundance: -; len: 15; j_gene: TRBJ2-3; CDR3aa: CSASRPSHSTDTQYF; CDR3nt: TGCAGTGCTAGTCGGCCTAGCCACAGCACAGATACGCAGTATTTT
d_gene: -; v_gene: TRBV20-1; abundance: -; len: 10; j_gene: TRBJ2-1; CDR3aa: CSAGGEVQFF; CDR3nt: TGCAGTGCGGGCGGGGAGGTGCAGTTCTTC
d_gene: TRBD1; v_gene: TRBV20-1; abundance: many; len: 14; j_gene: TRBJ2-3; CDR3aa: CSAGTALNTDTQYF; CDR3nt: TGCAGTGCTGGGACAGCCCTAAACACAGATACGCAGTATTTT
d_gene: -; v_gene: TRBV3-1; abundance: -; len: 13; j_gene: TRBJ2-7; CDR3aa: CASSRRLAYEQYF; CDR3nt: TGTGCCAGCAGCCGTCGGTTGGCTTACGAGCAGTACTTC